A selection of T cell receptor beta chains follows, all from one sample in a study of neurological immune-mediated disorders. TCRdb independently ran MiXCR on the 5' RACE reads; one entry per CDR3 protein. The repertoire has nearly 45,000 distinct CDR3 sequences, roughly 13% of them found once; the top ten carry 1.3%. Sequenced material: PBMCs. These receptors were collected from a female donor in good health. Both conserved end residues are part of each CDR3. D genes are given only for firm matches. Only part of the rows carry a size: once, few, many, or a class if the clone is expanded.

v_call,clone_size,j_call,d_call,cdr3_nt,cdr3_aa
TRBV7-2,many,TRBJ1-4,TRBD1,TGTGCCAGCAGCTCAAATCCGGGACAGTTTAATGAAAAACTGTTTTTT,CASSSNPGQFNEKLFF
TRBV20-1,many,TRBJ2-1,TRBD2,TGCAGTGCTGCCGGGACTAGCGGGGGGTATGAGCAGTTCTTC,CSAAGTSGGYEQFF
TRBV7-2,many,TRBJ2-1,NA,TGTGCCAGCAGCCAGGAGGTTTGGTCACACTCCTACAATGAGCAGTTCTTC,CASSQEVWSHSYNEQFF
TRBV20-1,many,TRBJ2-7,TRBD2,TGCAGTGCTACGGGACTAGCGCAGAACGAGCAGTACTTC,CSATGLAQNEQYF
TRBV20-1,many,TRBJ2-1,TRBD2,TGCAGTGCTAGGGAGCTAGCGGGAGGGGGGAATGAGCAGTTCTTC,CSARELAGGGNEQFF
TRBV5-6,many,TRBJ2-1,TRBD2,TGTGCCAGCAGCCCAATTTCACTTTCTGGCGGCGGGAGTCGGGATGAGCAGTTCTTC,CASSPISLSGGGSRDEQFF
TRBV20-1,NA,TRBJ2-7,TRBD1,TGCAGTGCTAGGCCGGGACAGAGGTACGAGCAGTACTTC,CSARPGQRYEQYF
TRBV3-1,NA,TRBJ2-7,NA,TGTGCCAGCAGCCAAATCGGAGGGCAGCTGTACTGGCAGTACTTC,CASSQIGGQLYWQYF
TRBV29-1,many,TRBJ2-5,NA,TGCAGCTATTTCCAAGAGACCCAGTACTTC,CSYFQETQYF
TRBV11-2,many,TRBJ2-1,NA,TGTGCCAGCAGCTTGGTATCCAATGAGCAGTTCTTC,CASSLVSNEQFF
TRBV10-3,many,TRBJ2-5,NA,TGTGCCATCAGTGAAACTACCCAAGAGACCCAGTACTTC,CAISETTQETQYF
TRBV20-1,many,TRBJ2-1,NA,TGCAGTGCTAGAGATGGGGCAGGGGACTACAATGAGCAGTTCTTC,CSARDGAGDYNEQFF
TRBV28,many,TRBJ1-1,TRBD1,TGTGCCAGCAGTCCCGCCGGGACAGGGGTCACTGAAGCTTTCTTT,CASSPAGTGVTEAFF
TRBV20-1,many,TRBJ2-1,NA,TGCAGTGCTAGAGGTCCCCAGGGCCGCCCTGAGCAGTTCTTC,CSARGPQGRPEQFF
TRBV20-1,many,TRBJ2-3,TRBD2,TGCAGTGCTAGAGATCCCCGGACTAGCGGATTTGTGGATACGCAGTATTTT,CSARDPRTSGFVDTQYF
TRBV2,many,TRBJ2-5,TRBD1,TGTGCCAGCAGAGACAGGGGGCGCAGGGAAGAGACCCAGTACTTC,CASRDRGRREETQYF
TRBV7-9,many,TRBJ1-1,NA,TGTGCCAGCAGCATAGACGCTGAAGCTTTCTTT,CASSIDAEAFF
TRBV5-1,many,TRBJ1-1,TRBD1,TGCGCCAGCAGCTTTACAGGGGTTTCTGAAGCTTTCTTT,CASSFTGVSEAFF
TRBV5-1,many,TRBJ1-2,NA,TGCGCCAGCAGCCTGGGCGGGACAACTTATGGCTACACCTTC,CASSLGGTTYGYTF
TRBV5-1,many,TRBJ2-1,NA,TGCGCCAGCAGCCCAGCCGGGACTCAAACATACGATGAGCAGTTCTTC,CASSPAGTQTYDEQFF
TRBV5-1,NA,TRBJ2-1,NA,TGCGCCAGCAGCTTACTTCTTGCGGAGCAGTTCTTC,CASSLLLAEQFF
TRBV7-2,many,TRBJ1-1,NA,TGTGCCAGCAGCTTTCGACACGAAGCTTTCTTT,CASSFRHEAFF
TRBV29-1,many,TRBJ1-1,NA,TGCAGCGTTGAAGAGGGAAGTACTGAAGCTTTCTTT,CSVEEGSTEAFF